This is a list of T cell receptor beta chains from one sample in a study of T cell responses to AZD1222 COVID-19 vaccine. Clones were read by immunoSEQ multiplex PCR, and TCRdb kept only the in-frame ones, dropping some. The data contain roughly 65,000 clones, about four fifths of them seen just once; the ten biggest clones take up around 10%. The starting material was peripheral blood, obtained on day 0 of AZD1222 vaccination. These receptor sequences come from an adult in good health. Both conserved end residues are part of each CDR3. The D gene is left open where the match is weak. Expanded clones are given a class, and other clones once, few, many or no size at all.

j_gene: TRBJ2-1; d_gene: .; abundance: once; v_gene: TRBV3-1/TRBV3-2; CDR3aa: CASSQDTGTSYNEQFF; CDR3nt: TGTGCCAGCAGCCAAGATACCGGGACTTCCTACAATGAGCAGTTCTTC
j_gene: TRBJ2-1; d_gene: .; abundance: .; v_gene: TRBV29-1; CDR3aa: CSVEDDVKQFF; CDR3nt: TGCAGCGTTGAAGATGACGTGAAGCAGTTCTTC
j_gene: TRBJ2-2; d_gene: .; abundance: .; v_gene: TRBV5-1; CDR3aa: CASSLDSAAGELFF; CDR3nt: TGCGCCAGCAGCTTGGACAGCGCAGCCGGGGAGCTGTTTTTT
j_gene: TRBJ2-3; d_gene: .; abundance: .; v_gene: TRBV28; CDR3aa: CASSPNPWDTQYF; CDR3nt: TGTGCCAGCAGTCCTAATCCCTGGGATACGCAGTATTTT
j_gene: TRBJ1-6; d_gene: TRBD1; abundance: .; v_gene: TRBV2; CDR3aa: CASRGTGVSPLHF; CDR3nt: TGTGCCAGCAGAGGGACAGGGGTATCACCCCTCCACTTT
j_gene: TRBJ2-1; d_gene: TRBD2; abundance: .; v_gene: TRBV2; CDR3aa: CASWPLAGGLREQFF; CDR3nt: TGTGCCAGCTGGCCCCTAGCGGGGGGGTTACGGGAGCAGTTCTTC
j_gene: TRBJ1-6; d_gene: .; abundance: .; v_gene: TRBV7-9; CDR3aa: CASSLPRVPSPLHF; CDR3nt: TGTGCCAGCAGCTTGCCCAGGGTCCCTTCACCCCTCCACTTT
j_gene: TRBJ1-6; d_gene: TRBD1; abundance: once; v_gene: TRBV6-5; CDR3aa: CASRQGFSNNSPLHF; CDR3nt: TGTGCCAGTAGACAGGGTTTTTCCAATAATTCACCCCTCCACTTT
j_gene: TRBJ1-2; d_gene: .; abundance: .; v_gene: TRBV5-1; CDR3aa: CASSLSAGVDYGYTF; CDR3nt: TGCGCCAGCAGCTTGTCCGCAGGGGTGGACTATGGCTACACCTTC
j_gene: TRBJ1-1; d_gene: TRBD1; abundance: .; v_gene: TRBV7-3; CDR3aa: CASRQTGGYTEAFF; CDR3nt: TGTGCCAGCAGACAAACAGGGGGCTACACTGAAGCTTTCTTT